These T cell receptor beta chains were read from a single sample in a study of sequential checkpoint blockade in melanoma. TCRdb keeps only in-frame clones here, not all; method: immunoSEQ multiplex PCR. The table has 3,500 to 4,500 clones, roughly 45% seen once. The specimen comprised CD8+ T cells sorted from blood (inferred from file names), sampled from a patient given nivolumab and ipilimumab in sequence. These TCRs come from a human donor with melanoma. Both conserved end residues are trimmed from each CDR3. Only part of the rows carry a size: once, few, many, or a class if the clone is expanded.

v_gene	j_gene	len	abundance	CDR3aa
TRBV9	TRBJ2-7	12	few	ASSVDGLSYEQY
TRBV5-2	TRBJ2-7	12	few	ASSQETGIYEQY
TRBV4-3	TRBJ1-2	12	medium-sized	ASSQDPAGDGYT
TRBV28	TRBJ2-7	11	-	ASSLAGLNEQY
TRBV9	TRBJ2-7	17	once	ASSGEGLAARGVGYEQY
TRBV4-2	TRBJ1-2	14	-	ASSQGRQELPYGYT
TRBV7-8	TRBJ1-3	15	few	ASSLGGEWSSGNTIY
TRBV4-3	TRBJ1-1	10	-	ASSSNRGEAF
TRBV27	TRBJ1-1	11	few	ASSSGGNTEAF
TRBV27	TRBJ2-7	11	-	ASSFGTVYEQY
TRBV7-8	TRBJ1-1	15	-	ASSLVGEPLLNTEAF
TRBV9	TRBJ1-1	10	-	ASSSRTGQAF
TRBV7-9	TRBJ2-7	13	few	ASSLRTSLAYEQY
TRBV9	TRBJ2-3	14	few	ASSVEDGGSFDTQY
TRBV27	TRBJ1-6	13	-	ASSPQVPGNSPLH
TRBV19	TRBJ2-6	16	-	ASSPLGQVSSGANVLT
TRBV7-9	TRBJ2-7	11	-	ASSLPRDYEQY
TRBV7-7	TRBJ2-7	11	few	ASSLDQGYEQY
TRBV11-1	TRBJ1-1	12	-	ASSLAGHNYEAF
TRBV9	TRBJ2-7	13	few	ASSPRGRDSYEQY
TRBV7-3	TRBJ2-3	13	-	ASSFLGLAEDTQY
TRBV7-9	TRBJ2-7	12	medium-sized	ASSPSGAPWEQY
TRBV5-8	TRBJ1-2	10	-	ASRRGTAGYT
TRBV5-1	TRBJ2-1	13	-	ASRPPGQGYNEQF
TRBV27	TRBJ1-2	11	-	ASSLWAPQGYT
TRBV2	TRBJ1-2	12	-	ASSAHGRGYGYT
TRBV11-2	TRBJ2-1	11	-	ASSLMNPREQF
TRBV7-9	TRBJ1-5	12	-	ASSAGGSSQPQH
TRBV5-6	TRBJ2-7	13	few	ASSLDWTGRYEQY
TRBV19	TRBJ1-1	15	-	ASSFRGEAPMNTEAF
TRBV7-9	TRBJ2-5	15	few	ASSPRTQVAGWETQY
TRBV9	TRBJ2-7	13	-	ASSVVPGGGYEQY
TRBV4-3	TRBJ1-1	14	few	ASSRDRDFMNTEAF
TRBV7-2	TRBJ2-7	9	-	ASSWGLEQY
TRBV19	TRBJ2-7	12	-	ASSIGQGGYEQY
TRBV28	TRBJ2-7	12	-	ASSPPTGSREQY
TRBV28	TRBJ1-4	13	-	ASRPYDSLNEKLF
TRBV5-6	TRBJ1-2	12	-	ASSPGQGNYGYT
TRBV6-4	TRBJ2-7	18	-	ASSDKSGLAGGPYFHEQY
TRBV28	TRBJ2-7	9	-	ASSPGGEQY